This T cell receptor (beta chain) originates from a study of blood T cell repertoires in COVID-19. Study as a whole: The origin of the acute and convalescent COVID-19 samples was the United States, Italy and Spain. In each case, the material was cDNA or gDNA derived from T cells, B-cell-depleted T cells, or PBMCs.

Original data processing: Reference gene primers were amplified, and this amplification served to estimate nucleated cell counts. Data came from immunoSEQ multiplex PCR; TCRdb stores just in-frame clones and leaves some out. The V and J calls and clone size were taken over from that table, and D and trimming were inferred from the DNA. The table lists some 150,000 clones, roughly nine tenths of them singletons. This CDR3 spans 15 amino acids. The J segment lost 0 bases and the V segment lost 5 bases, leaving 7 bases of the junction unmatched. Looked up from germline, CDR1 is LGHDT and CDR2 is YNNKEL (reference sequence).

Sequenced sample: peripheral blood. The chain is built from TRBV3-1 (or the pseudogene TRBV3-2) and TRBJ2-7; TRBD1 agrees at 7 bases. The clonotype originates from a woman aged 40 to 50 with acute or convalescent COVID-19. CDR3 sequence reads: CASSGRDRVSYEQYF. DNA of the CDR3: TGTGCCAGCAGCGGCCGGGACAGAGTCTCCTACGAGCAGTACTTC.